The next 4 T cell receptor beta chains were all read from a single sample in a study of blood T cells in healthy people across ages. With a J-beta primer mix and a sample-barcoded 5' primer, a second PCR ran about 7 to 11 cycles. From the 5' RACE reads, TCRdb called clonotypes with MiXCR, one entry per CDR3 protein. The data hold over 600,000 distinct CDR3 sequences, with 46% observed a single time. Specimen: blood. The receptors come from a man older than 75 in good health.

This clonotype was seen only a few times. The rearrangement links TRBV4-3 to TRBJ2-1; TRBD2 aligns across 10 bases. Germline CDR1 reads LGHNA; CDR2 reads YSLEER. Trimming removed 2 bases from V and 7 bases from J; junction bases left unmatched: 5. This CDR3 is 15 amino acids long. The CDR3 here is CASSQHGTSVNEQFF. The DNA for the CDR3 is TGCGCCAGCAGCCAACACGGGACTAGCGTAAATGAGCAGTTCTTC.

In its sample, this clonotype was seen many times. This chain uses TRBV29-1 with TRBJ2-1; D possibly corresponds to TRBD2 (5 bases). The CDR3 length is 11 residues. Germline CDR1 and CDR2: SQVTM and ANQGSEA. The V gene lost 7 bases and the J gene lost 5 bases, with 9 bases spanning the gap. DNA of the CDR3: TGCAGCGGAGGAGCGGACAATGAGCAGTTCTTC. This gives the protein CSGGADNEQFF.

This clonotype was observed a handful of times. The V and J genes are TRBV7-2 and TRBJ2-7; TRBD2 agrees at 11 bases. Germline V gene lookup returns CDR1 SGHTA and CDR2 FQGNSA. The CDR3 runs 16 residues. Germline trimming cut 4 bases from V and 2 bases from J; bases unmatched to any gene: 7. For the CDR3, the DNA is TGTGCCAGCAGCTCCCCGACTAGCGGGACACCCTACGAGCAGTACTTC. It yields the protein CASSSPTSGTPYEQYF.

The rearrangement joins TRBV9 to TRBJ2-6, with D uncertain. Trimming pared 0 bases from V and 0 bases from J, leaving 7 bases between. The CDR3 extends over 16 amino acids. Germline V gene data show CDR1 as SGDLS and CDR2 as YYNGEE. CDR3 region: CASSVVRASGANVLTF. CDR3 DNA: TGTGCCAGCAGCGTAGTCCGGGCCTCTGGGGCCAACGTCCTGACTTTC.